There are many counts of the clone carrying this T cell receptor beta chain. The length of the CDR3 is 15 residues. Germline values: CDR1 SGHRS, CDR2 YFSETQ. The ends were cut back, 3 bases at V and 3 bases at J, with 16 bases in the middle. These data originate in a study of Ad26.COV2.S vaccination and SARS-CoV-2 variants. Treatment meaning: some 20 received Ad26.COV2.S at low or high dose, single or two shots; about 5 received placebo; per-sample allocation not given. Sampling happened 63 days after the first vaccine or placebo injection. The data were produced by immunoSEQ multiplex PCR, yet TCRdb's version contains in-frame clones alone and is incomplete. The repertoire holds about 320,000 clones, with about 86% as singletons.

The specimen was peripheral blood, collected in a trial of Ad26.COV2.S vaccine versus placebo. V gene TRBV5-1 combines with J gene TRBJ2-7, with D possibly TRBD1 on 6 matching bases. This clonotype was sampled from a person aged 18-60 years who received the Ad26.COV2.S COVID-19 vaccine or a placebo. CDR3 region: CASSSLQGLDYEQYF. CDR3 in DNA: TGCGCCAGCAGCTCCTTACAGGGTTTAGACTACGAGCAGTACTTC. Full variable domain (remainder filled in from reference TRBV5-1 and TRBJ2-7): KAGVTQTPRYLIKTRGQQVTLSCSPISGHRSVSWYQQTPGQGLQFLFEYFSETQRNKGNFPGRFSGRQFSNSRSEMNVSTLELGDSALYLCASSSLQGLDYEQYFGPGTRLTVT.